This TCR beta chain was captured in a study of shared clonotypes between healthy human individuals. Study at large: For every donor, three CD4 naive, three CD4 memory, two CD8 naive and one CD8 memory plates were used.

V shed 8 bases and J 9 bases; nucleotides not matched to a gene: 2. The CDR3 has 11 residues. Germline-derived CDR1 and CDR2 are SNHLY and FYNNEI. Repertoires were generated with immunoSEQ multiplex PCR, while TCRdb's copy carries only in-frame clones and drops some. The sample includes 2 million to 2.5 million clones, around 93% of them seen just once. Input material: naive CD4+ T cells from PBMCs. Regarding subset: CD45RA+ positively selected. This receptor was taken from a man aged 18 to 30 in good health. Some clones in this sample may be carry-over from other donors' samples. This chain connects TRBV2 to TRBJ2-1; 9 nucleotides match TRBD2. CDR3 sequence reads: CASGTSREQFF. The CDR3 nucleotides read TGTGCCAGCGGGACTAGCCGTGAGCAGTTCTTC.